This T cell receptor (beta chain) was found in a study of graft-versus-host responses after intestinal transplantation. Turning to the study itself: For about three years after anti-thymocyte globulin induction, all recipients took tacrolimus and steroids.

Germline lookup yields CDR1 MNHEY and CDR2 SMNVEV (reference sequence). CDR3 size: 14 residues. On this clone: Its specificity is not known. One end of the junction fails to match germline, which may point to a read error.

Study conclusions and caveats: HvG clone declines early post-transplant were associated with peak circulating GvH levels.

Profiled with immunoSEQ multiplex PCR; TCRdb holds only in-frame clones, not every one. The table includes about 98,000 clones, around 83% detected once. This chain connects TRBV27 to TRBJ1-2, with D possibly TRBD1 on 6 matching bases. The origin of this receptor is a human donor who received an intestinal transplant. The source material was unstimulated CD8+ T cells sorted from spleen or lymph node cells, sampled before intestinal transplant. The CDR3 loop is CTSRPDSSNYGYTF. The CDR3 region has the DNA TGTACCAGCAGGCCGGACAGTTCTAACTATGGCTACACCTTC.